The 22 T cell receptor beta chains below come from one sample, sequenced in a study of T cells generated in artificial thymic organoids. Separate semi-nested PCRs amplified TCRalpha and TCRbeta libraries using constant-region reverse primers in TRAC or TRBC. TCRdb passed the 5' RACE reads through MiXCR, listing each CDR3 protein once. Here the sample spans almost 5,500 distinct CDR3 sequences, less than 30% being singletons. No antigens are known for them. Artificial thymic organoids aggregated human hematopoietic stem and progenitor cells with human DLL1-expressing MS5 murine stromal cells. Organoids were seeded with FACS-purified CD34+CD3- stem and progenitor cells depleted of residual T cells. Sequencing was carried out using naive CD8+ T cells grown in artificial thymic organoids from cord blood stem and progenitor cells. The subset denotes: CD3+TCRalphabeta+CD8SP T cells; for blood, CD45RO-CCR7+ naive CD8+ T cells. The receptors shown here come from a human donor who gave cord blood stem cells for thymic organoid culture, a cardiac surgery patient who gave postnatal thymus, or a blood donor (not recorded which).

The chain recombines TRBV6-5 with TRBJ1-2; D might be TRBD1 (5 bases). CDR3 length equals 17 residues. Trimming removed 0 bases from V and 8 bases from J, with 22 bases in between. Germline-derived CDR1 and CDR2 are MNHEY and SVGAGI. CDR3 nucleotide sequence: TGTGCCAGCAGTTACTCGAAGACCCCTTACAGGCAGAGGGGCTACACCTTC. Translating it yields CASSYSKTPYRQRGYTF.

Notes on this clonotype: This may be a read error, as it is one base from a much larger clone. V usage is TRBV7-2 and J usage is TRBJ2-5; 9 bases map to TRBD2. The germline V gene has CDR1 SGHTA and CDR2 FQGNSA. This CDR3 spans 15 amino acids. The V segment lost 5 bases and the J segment 5 bases; nucleotides outside the gene matches: 9. The CDR3 nucleotides are TGTGCCAGCAGCCGAATAGCGGGAGTTCGGGAGACCCAGTACTTC. This gives the protein CASSRIAGVRETQYF.

This clonotype was picked up a small number of times. A single base separates this from a much larger clone, so it may be a read error. The chain recombines TRBV6-6 with TRBJ2-6, with TRBD1 matching 9 bases. Germline-derived CDR1 and CDR2 are MNHNY and SVGAGI (reference sequence). The CDR3 loop spans 15 amino acids. For the CDR3, the DNA is TGTACCAGCAGTACAGGGGGCAAAGGGGCCAACGTCCTGACTTTC. It yields the protein CTSSTGGKGANVLTF.

Only a few counts were recorded for this clonotype. This sequence may be a read error, since a much larger clone differs from it by one base. The J gene is TRBJ2-3, the V gene TRBV6-2 or TRBV6-3, with D possibly being TRBD1 (5 bases). The germline V gene encodes CDR1 MNHEY and CDR2 SVGEGT. The CDR3 is 13 residues long. The CDR3 region has the DNA TGTGTCAGCAGTTTCAGGGTCGCGAATACGCAGTATTTT. Translated, it gives CVSSFRVANTQYF.

This clonotype has only a few counts. The chain has TRBV5-4 and TRBJ2-3, with TRBD1 identical over 8 bases. V lost 4 bases, J lost 3 bases, and 7 bases stayed unmatched. CDR3 length equals 15 residues. Germline V gene sequence: CDR1 SGHNT, CDR2 YYREEE (reference sequence). CDR3 protein: CASSPGQGRTDTQYF. In DNA form, the CDR3 reads TGTGCCAGCAGCCCCGGACAGGGTCGGACAGATACGCAGTATTTT.

The V gene is TRBV18, the J gene TRBJ1-2, with D uncertain. Deletions cut 1 base from V and 0 bases from J, with 3 bases between. Germline loops: CDR1 KGHSH, CDR2 LQKENI. This CDR3 has 13 residues. The CDR3 loop is CASSPLANYGYTF. Written as DNA, the CDR3 is TGTGCCAGCTCACCACTGGCTAACTATGGCTACACCTTC.

DNA for the CDR3: TGTGCCAGCAGCCCCTTCCCACTGTGCTCCTACAATGAGCAGTTCTTC. Its translation is CASSPFPLCSYNEQFF. The chain couples TRBV11-1 to TRBJ2-1; D remains unclear. Trimming removed 5 bases from V and 0 bases from J, with 14 bases in between. The germline CDR1 and CDR2 sequences are SGHAT and FQDESV (reference sequence). The CDR3 sequence is 16 residues long.

This clonotype showed up many times. The chain employs TRBV10-3 and TRBJ2-1, with 12 positions matching TRBD1. The germline gives CDR1 ENHRY, CDR2 SYGVKD. There are 18 residues in the CDR3. The ends lost 4 bases at V and 4 bases at J; junction bases unmatched: 11. The CDR3 nucleotides are TGTGCCATCAGTGTTCGAGGGACAGGGGGCTTCCTTTACAATGAGCAGTTCTTC. Its protein is CAISVRGTGGFLYNEQFF.

The genes are TRBV14 and TRBJ1-1; TRBD1 matches 8 bases. In germline, CDR1 is SGHDN, CDR2 FVKESK. The junction had 15 bases not matched to a gene; V was cut back by 2 bases and J by 4 bases. The CDR3 is 18 amino acids. The CDR3 DNA follows: TGTGCCAGCAGCCAACAGGGGGCGATTTTAGGGGCTGGCACTGAAGCTTTCTTT. Its translation is CASSQQGAILGAGTEAFF.

This clonotype ranks as medium-sized. The chain employs TRBV29-1 and TRBJ2-5; D gene unclear. The CDR3 spans 12 residues. V was trimmed by 4 bases and J by 1 base, leaving 7 bases between them. CDR1 is SQVTM, CDR2 ANQGSEA, per germline. The CDR3 bases are TGCAGCGTTGTTAGACCCCAAGAGACCCAGTACTTC. This gives the protein CSVVRPQETQYF.

This clonotype was detected once. The CDR3 DNA is TGCGCCAGCAGCCAAGAGAGACAGGGAGGGACAGATACGCAGTATTTT. It codes for CASSQERQGGTDTQYF. The chain recombines TRBV4-3 with TRBJ2-3, with D perhaps assigned TRBD1 or TRBD2 (7 bases each). The CDR3 sequence is 16 residues long. The germline V gene has CDR1 LGHNA and CDR2 YSLEER. Trimming removed 0 bases at V and 3 bases at J, with 13 bases between.

The genes are TRBV2 and TRBJ2-1; no reliable D call. This CDR3 comprises 15 residues. The germline V and J ends were trimmed by 5 bases and 5 bases, with 16 bases remaining between them. Germline V CDR1 and CDR2: SNHLY, FYNNEI. CDR3 protein: CASSPQSTWDNEQFF. The CDR3 bases are TGTGCCAGCAGTCCCCAGAGTACATGGGACAATGAGCAGTTCTTC.

This clonotype is termed medium-sized (0.01 to 0.1%). CDR3 in amino acids: CASSGETGPLDTEAFF. The CDR3, as DNA: TGTGCCAGCAGTGGGGAGACAGGGCCTTTGGACACTGAAGCTTTCTTT. The chain combines TRBV28 with TRBJ1-1; the match to TRBD1 covers 7 bases. The CDR3 sequence is 16 residues long. V trimming: 5 bases; J trimming: 3 bases; junction bases outside the gene matches: 12. Germline V gene lookup returns CDR1 MDHEN and CDR2 SYDVKM.

Judged by abundance, this clonotype is medium-sized. V is TRBV10-3 and J is TRBJ1-5; 9 bases map to TRBD1. CDR1 and CDR2 from the germline V gene are ENHRY and SYGVKD. The CDR3 spans 13 residues. V lost 10 bases to trimming and J lost 2 bases; unmatched junction nucleotides: 3. The CDR3 DNA reads as TGTGCCACCGGGACAGGGTGCAATCAGCCCCAGCATTTT. It specifies CATGTGCNQPQHF.

This clonotype was detected a few times. V usage is TRBV6-5 and J usage is TRBJ1-5, with 12 positions matching TRBD1. CDR1 MNHEY and CDR2 SVGAGI come from the germline V gene. Trimming removed 6 bases from V and 5 bases from J; junction bases left unmatched: 5. The CDR3 is 15 residues long. As DNA, the CDR3 is TGTGCCAGCAGCAGGGACAGGGGGCGAGATCAGCCCCAGCATTTT. It codes for CASSRDRGRDQPQHF.

Sample share makes this clonotype medium-sized. The rearrangement uses TRBV28 and TRBJ2-7; 9 positions agree with TRBD1. Losses at the gene ends were 1 base for V and 2 bases for J; bases not matched to a gene: 6. The CDR3 contains 16 residues. Germline V lookup: CDR1 MDHEN, CDR2 SYDVKM. The CDR3 spells CASSLFFRDRAYEQYF. Written as DNA, the CDR3 is TGTGCCAGCAGTTTATTCTTCCGGGACAGGGCCTACGAGCAGTACTTC.

The chain's CDR3 is CASRSFGGSNQPQHF. Written as DNA, the CDR3 is TGTGCCAGCAGATCCTTCGGGGGTAGCAATCAGCCCCAGCATTTT. The rearrangement links TRBV12-3 or TRBV12-4 to TRBJ1-5; perhaps TRBD1 as D (5 bases). V lost 6 bases to trimming and J lost 0 bases, with 12 bases between them. This CDR3 region has 15 residues.

By proportion, this clonotype is medium-sized (0.01 to 0.1%). The chain couples TRBV7-3 to TRBJ1-4, with 7 bases lining up with TRBD1. The CDR3 spans 15 residues. Germline V gene lookup returns CDR1 SGHTA and CDR2 FQGTGA. J lost 5 bases, V lost 5 bases, and 8 bases had no gene match. DNA for the CDR3: TGTGCCAGCAGCCCACAGGGAGGGGGCAATGAAAAACTGTTTTTT. As protein: CASSPQGGGNEKLFF.

This clonotype is medium-sized. The chain recombines TRBV10-3 with TRBJ2-2, with D maybe TRBD2 (6 bases). The germline V gene has CDR1 ENHRY and CDR2 SYGVKD. V gave up 4 bases and J gave up 5 bases, with 14 bases separating them. This CDR3 has 15 residues. DNA of the CDR3: TGTGCCATCAGTGGCGGGACTCTCCGAACCGGGGAGCTGTTTTTT. This codes for CAISGGTLRTGELFF.

This clonotype was counted a few times. Compared with germline, one end of the junction differs, possibly owing to a read error. The chain is built from TRBV4-1 and TRBJ2-7; 8 nucleotides align to TRBD1. CDR1 is MGHRA, CDR2 YSYEKL, per germline. This CDR3 is built from 14 residues. This chain's CDR3 is CAGSQQQGAYEQYF. Here the CDR3 DNA reads TGCGCCGGCAGCCAGCAACAGGGGGCCTACGAGCAGTACTTC.

Only a few counts were recorded for this clonotype. The chain is built from TRBV5-4 and TRBJ1-1; no clear D gene. V was clipped by 4 bases and J by 8 bases, with 12 bases between them. This CDR3 has 12 amino acids. Germline CDR1 is SGHNT and CDR2 is YYREEE (reference sequence). CDR3 nucleotides: TGTGCCAGCAGCACCTACTGGTGGGAAGCTTTCTTT. Its translation: CASSTYWWEAFF.

To note about this clonotype: A much larger clone lies a single base off, so this may be a read error. The J gene is TRBJ2-5, the V gene TRBV7-9; unclear D gene. Germline assignment: CDR1 SEHNR and CDR2 FQNEAQ (reference sequence). This CDR3 is built from 13 residues. The CDR3 DNA follows: TGTGCCGGCAGCCTCGGAGTCGCGGAGACCCAGTACTTC. Translating gives CAGSLGVAETQYF. The full variable domain, with the rest looked up from reference TRBV7-9 and TRBJ2-5, is DTGVSQNPRHKITKRGQNVTFRCDPISEHNRLYWYRQTLGQGPEFLTYFQNEAQLEKSRLLSDRFSAERPKGSFSTLEIQRTEQGDSAMYLCAGSLGVAETQYFGPGTRLLVL.